This TCR beta chain was documented in a study of blood T cell repertoires in COVID-19. Whole-study context: Nucleic acid was either cDNA or gDNA, and it came from T cells, B-cell-depleted T cells, or PBMCs.

The germline V gene encodes CDR1 SGHNT and CDR2 YYREEE (reference sequence). The CDR3 consists of 15 residues. V lost 2 bases and J lost 3; bases outside the gene matches: 5. In the original analysis: Estimates of nucleated cell counts were drawn from the amplification of reference gene primers. TCRdb keeps only in-frame clones here, not all; method: immunoSEQ multiplex PCR. Clonal size and the V and J genes are those of that table, whereas D and trimming came from the DNA. The table shows fewer than 350,000 clones, with less than 85% occurring only once. V is TRBV5-4 and J is TRBJ2-5; 9 bases map to TRBD2. Sequencing was performed on PBMCs or T cells enriched from blood (not recorded which). The receptor comes from a woman younger than 45 who had been exposed to COVID-19. DNA of the CDR3: TGTGCCAGCAGCTTCGGGCGGGGGGGTGAAGAGACCCAGTACTTC. It encodes CASSFGRGGEETQYF.